This T cell receptor (beta chain) comes out of a study of patients and donors after allogeneic stem cell transplantation (TCRdb year 2020). Library preparation used RT-PCR. TCRdb records NextSeq 550 as the sequencer. TCRdb redid the processing of the public reads, applying fastp at Q25 and MiXCR, and retained in-frame beta chains. Rows are unified per CDR3 protein, each entry keeping the most common DNA and genes. The sample contains approximately 200,000 distinct CDR3 sequences, around two fifths of them found a single time. The ten largest clones represent more than 9% of the sample. The CDR3 covers 13 residues, taking in both the cysteine and the phenylalanine. Kept here is only the CDR3 DNA, which spans 39 bases and is read in frame from base 1. CDR1 and CDR2, per the germline V gene (reference sequence), are GTSNPN and SVGIG. The junction shows trimming of 0 bases on V and 3 bases on J, plus 6 bases between the germline ends.

This clonotype was detected a few times. Its specific antigen is unknown. The sample holds no much larger clone one base away, and base qualities are not on file. The chain links TRBV30 with TRBJ1-5, with no reliable assignment of the D segment. The source material was blood, either unsorted or a sorted T cell fraction (not recorded which). The TCR was taken from a human donor who was either an allogeneic HSCT recipient or a stem cell or donor lymphocyte infusion donor (not recorded which). It is not recorded whose cells these are; they may come from a transplant donor. The DNA is TGTGCCTGGAGTGTGCGGGACAATCAGCCCCAGCATTTT. This encodes CAWSVRDNQPQHF.